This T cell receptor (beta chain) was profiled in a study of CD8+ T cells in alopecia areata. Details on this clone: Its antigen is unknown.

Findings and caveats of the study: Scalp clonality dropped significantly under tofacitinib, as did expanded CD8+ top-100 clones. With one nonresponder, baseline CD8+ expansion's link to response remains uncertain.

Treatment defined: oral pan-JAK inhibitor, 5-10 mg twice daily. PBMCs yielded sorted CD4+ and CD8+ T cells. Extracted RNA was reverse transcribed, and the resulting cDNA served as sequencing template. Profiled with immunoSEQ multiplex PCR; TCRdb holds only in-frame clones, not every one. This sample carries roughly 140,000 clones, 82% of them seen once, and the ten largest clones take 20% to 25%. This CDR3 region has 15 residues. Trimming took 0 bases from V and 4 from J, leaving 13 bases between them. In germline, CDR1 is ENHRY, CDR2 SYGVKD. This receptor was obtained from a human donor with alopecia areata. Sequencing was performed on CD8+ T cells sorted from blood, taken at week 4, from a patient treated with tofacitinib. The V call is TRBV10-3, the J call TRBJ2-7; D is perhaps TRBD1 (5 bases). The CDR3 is CAISESRQIGYEQYF. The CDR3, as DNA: TGTGCCATCAGTGAGTCGAGACAGATCGGATACGAGCAGTACTTC.